This T cell receptor beta chain was identified during a study of T-cell memory formation after mild COVID-19. Study information: Clusters were largely donor specific. Study-level results: Contracting CD8+ clones were enriched in EMRA, CD4+ mainly in CM and EM. Clonal second-wave expansions that peaked on day 37 had unconfirmed SARS-CoV-2 specificity.

V was pared by 5 bases and J by 8 bases, with 16 bases between. Germline CDR1 is MNHEY and CDR2 is SMNVEV (reference sequence). The CDR3 consists of 14 residues. 5'RACE with constant-segment primers yielded barcoded, UMI-tagged TCR alpha and TCR beta cDNA libraries. TCRdb called the 5' RACE reads again in MiXCR, with one record for every CDR3 protein. Among fewer than 500,000 distinct CDR3 sequences listed, more than 20% were seen once. Remarks on this clonotype: As yet, its antigen is unknown.

Specimen: PBMCs or a T cell subset sorted from them (not recorded which). The TCR comes from an adult woman who had mild COVID-19 (a few samples of this study predate the infection). Cell type and time point are not known. This chain connects TRBV27 to TRBJ2-1, with no clear D. The CDR3 is CASSPLSFEDEQFF. Written as DNA, the CDR3 is TGTGCCAGCAGTCCCTTGTCCTTCGAGGATGAGCAGTTCTTC.